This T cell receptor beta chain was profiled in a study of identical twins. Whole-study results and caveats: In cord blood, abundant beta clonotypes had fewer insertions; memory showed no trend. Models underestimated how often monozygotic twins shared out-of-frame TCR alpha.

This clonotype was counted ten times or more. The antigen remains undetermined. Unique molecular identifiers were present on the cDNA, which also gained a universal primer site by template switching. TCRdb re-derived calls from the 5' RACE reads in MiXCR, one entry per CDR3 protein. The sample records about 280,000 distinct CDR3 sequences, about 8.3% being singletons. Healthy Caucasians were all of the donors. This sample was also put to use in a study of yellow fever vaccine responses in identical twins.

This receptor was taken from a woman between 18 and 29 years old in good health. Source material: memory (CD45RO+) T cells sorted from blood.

The CDR3 loop reads CASSLSRGPYNEQFF. The CDR3 DNA reads as TGTGCCAGCAGTTTGAGCAGGGGACCCTACAATGAGCAGTTCTTC. The chain joins TRBV28 to TRBJ2-1; TRBD1 is a possible D gene (6 bases). V was cut by 3 bases and J by 2 bases, with 11 bases left in between. CDR3 length equals 15 residues. Germline V gene sequence: CDR1 MDHEN, CDR2 SYDVKM.